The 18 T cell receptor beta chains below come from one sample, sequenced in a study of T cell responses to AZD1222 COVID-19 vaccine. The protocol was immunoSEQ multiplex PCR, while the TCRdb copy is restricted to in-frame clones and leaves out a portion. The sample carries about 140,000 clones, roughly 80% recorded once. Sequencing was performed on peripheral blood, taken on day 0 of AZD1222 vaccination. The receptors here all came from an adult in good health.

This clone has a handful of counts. The CDR3 region has the DNA TGCGCCAGCAGCTTGGAGGGGGATGGAAACACCATATATTTT. It specifies CASSLEGDGNTIYF. The chain employs TRBV5-1 and TRBJ1-3; tentative D call: TRBD1 (6 bases). V was pared by 0 bases and J by 3 bases, with 7 bases between. Germline V gene sequence: CDR1 SGHRS, CDR2 YFSETQ. There are 14 residues in the CDR3. The complete variable domain, with remaining parts taken from reference TRBV5-1 and TRBJ1-3, reads KAGVTQTPRYLIKTRGQQVTLSCSPISGHRSVSWYQQTPGQGLQFLFEYFSETQRNKGNFPGRFSGRQFSNSRSEMNVSTLELGDSALYLCASSLEGDGNTIYFGEGSWLTVV.

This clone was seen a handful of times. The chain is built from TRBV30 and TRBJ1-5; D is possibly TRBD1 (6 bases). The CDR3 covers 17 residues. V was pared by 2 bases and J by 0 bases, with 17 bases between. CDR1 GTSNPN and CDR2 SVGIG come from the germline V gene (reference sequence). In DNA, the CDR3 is TGTGCCTGGAGTCAAGGGGCAGGGGCATATAGCAATCAGCCCCAGCATTTT. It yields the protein CAWSQGAGAYSNQPQHF.

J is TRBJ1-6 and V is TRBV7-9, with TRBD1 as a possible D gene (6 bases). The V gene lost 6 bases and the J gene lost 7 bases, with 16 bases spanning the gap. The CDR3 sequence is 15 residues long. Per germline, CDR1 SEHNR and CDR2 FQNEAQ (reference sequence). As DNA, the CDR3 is TGTGCCAGCAGTCCTACAGGGTCTCGCAATTCACCCCTCCACTTT. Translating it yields CASSPTGSRNSPLHF.

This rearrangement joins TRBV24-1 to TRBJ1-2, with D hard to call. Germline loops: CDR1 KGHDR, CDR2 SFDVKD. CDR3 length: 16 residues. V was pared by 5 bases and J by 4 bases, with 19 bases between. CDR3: CATSGAGEARTYGYTF. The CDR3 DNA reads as TGTGCCACCAGTGGGGCCGGGGAGGCCCGAACCTATGGCTACACCTTC.

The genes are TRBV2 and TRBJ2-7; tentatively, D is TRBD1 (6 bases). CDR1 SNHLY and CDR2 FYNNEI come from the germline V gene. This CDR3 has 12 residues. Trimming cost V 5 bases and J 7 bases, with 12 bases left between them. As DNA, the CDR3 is TGTGCCAGCAGTTCCTCAGGGGTAGAGCAGTACTTC. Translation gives CASSSSGVEQYF.

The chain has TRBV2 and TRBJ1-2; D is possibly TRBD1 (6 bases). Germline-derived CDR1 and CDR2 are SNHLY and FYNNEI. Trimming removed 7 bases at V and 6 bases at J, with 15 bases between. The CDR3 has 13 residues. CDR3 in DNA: TGTGCCAGCATTTCAACAGGGTACAATGGCTACACCTTC. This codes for CASISTGYNGYTF.

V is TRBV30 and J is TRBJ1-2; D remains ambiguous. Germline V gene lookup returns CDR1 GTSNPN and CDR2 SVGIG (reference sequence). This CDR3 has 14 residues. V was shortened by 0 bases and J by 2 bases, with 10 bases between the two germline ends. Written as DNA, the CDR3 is TGTGCCTGGAGTGTACAGTCCCTAAACTATGGCTACACCTTC. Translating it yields CAWSVQSLNYGYTF.

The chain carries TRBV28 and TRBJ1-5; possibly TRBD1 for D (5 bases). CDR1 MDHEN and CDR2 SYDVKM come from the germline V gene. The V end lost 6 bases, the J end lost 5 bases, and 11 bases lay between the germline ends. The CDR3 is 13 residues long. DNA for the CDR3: TGTGCCAGCAGAAAACAGGAACATCAGCCCCAGCATTTT. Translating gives CASRKQEHQPQHF.

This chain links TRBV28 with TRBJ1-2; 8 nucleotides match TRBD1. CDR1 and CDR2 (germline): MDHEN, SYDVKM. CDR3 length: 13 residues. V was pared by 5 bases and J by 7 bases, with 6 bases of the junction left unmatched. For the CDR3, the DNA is TGTGCCAGCAGTCCTAACAGGGGGGGTGGCTACACCTTC. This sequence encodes CASSPNRGGGYTF.

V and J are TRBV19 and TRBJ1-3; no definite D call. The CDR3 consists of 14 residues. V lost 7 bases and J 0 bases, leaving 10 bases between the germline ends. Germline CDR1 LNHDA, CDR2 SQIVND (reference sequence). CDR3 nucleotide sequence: TGTGCCAGTACCATTGGGCGCTCTGGAAACACCATATATTTT. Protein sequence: CASTIGRSGNTIYF.

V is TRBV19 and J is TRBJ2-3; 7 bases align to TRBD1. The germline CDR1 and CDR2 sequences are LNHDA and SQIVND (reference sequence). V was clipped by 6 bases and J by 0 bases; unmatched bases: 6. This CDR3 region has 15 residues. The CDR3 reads CASSPTGTSTDTQYF. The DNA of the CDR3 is TGTGCCAGTAGCCCGACAGGGACAAGCACAGATACGCAGTATTTT.

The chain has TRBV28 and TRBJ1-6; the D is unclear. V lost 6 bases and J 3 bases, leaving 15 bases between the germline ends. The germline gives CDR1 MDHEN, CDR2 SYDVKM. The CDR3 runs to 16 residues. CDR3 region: CASSFPKAHYNSPLHF. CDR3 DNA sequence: TGTGCCAGCAGCTTTCCGAAGGCCCACTATAATTCACCCCTCCACTTT.

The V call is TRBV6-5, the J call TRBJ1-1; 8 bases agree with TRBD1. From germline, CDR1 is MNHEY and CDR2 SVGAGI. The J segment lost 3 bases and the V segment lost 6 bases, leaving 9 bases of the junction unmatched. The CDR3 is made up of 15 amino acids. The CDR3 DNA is TGTGCCAGCAGGTTAGCCAGGGGGCGCGACACTGAAGCTTTCTTT. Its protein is CASRLARGRDTEAFF.

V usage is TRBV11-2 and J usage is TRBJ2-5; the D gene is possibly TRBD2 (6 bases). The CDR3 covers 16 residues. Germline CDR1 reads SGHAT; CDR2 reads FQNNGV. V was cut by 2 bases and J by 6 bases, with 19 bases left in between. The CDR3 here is CASSLIQGGVVKTQYF. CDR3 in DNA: TGTGCCAGCAGCTTAATCCAGGGCGGGGTAGTTAAGACCCAGTACTTC. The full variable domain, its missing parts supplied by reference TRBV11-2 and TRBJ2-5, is EAGVAQSPRYKIIEKRQSVAFWCNPISGHATLYWYQQILGQGPKLLIQFQNNGVVDDSQLPKDRFSAERLKGVDSTLKIQPAKLEDSAVYLCASSLIQGGVVKTQYFGPGTRLLVL.

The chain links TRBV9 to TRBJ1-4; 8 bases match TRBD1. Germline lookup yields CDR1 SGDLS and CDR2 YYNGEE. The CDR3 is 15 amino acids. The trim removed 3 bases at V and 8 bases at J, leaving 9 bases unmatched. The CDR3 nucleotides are TGTGCCAGCAGCGCTCGTCAGGGGGCTGGGGAAAAACTGTTTTTT. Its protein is CASSARQGAGEKLFF.

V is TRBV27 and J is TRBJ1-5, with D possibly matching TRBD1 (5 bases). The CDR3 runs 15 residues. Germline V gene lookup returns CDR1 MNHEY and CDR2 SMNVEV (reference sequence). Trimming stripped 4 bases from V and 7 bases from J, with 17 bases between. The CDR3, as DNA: TGTGCCAGCAGTTCCAGGGACGGAATATCCCAGCCCCAGCATTTT. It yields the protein CASSSRDGISQPQHF.

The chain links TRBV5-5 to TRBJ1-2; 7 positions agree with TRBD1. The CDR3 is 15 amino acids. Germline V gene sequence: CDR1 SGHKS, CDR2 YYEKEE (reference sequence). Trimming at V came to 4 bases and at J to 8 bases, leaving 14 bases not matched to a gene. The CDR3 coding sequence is TGTGCCAGCAGCCCACAGACTCAGGGGGGCTTAGGCTACACCTTC. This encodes CASSPQTQGGLGYTF.

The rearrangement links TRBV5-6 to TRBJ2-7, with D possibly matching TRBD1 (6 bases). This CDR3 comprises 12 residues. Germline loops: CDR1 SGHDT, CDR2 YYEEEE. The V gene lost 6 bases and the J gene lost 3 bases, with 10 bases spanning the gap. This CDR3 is CASNGQLYEQYF. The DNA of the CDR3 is TGTGCCAGCAACGGACAGCTCTACGAGCAGTACTTC.